This TCR beta chain stems from a study of human CD8 memory T cell subsets. The CDR3 totals 12 residues. Germline CDR1 and CDR2: MNHEY and SVGAGI. TCR beta was sequenced from UMI-tagged 5' RACE libraries. TCRdb processed the 5' RACE reads again and assigns one entry to each CDR3 protein, with no DNA. This sample's clone table lists 15,000 to 20,000 distinct CDR3 sequences. The V and J genes are TRBV6-5 and TRBJ2-7; TCRdb lists TRBD1, though no DNA is available to test this call. This TCR was sampled from a human donor in good health. Sequencing was performed on CD8+ T cells from PBMCs. The CDR3 loop reads CASSFQRGEQYF.